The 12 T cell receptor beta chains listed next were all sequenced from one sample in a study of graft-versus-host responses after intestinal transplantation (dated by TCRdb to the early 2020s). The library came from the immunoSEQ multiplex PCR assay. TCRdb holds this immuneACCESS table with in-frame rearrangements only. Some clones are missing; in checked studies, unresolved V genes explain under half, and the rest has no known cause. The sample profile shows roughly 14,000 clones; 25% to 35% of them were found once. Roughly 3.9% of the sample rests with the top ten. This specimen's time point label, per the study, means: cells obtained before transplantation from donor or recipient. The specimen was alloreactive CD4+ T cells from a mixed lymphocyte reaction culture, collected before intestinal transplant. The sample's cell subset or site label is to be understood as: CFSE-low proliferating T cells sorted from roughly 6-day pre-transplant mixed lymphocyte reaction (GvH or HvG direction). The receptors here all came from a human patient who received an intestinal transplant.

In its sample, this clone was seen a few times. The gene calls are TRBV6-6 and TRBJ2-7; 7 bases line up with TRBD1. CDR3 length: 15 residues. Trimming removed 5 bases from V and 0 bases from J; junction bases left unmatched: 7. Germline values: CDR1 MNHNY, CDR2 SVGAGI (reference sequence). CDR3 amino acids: CASSNPPGGSYEQYF. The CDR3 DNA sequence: TGTGCCAGCAGTAATCCCCCAGGGGGCTCCTACGAGCAGTACTTC.

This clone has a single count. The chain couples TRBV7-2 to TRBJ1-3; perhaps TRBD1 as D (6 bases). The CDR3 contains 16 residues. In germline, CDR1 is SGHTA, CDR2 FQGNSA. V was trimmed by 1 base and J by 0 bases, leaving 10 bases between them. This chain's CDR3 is CASSLEGGNSGNTIYF. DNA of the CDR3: TGTGCCAGCAGCTTAGAAGGGGGGAACTCTGGAAACACCATATATTTT.

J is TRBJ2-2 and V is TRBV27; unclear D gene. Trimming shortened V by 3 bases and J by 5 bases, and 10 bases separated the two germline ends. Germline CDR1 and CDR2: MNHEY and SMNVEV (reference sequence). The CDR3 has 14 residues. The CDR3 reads CASSLEFRTGELFF. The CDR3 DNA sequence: TGTGCCAGCAGTTTGGAGTTTCGAACCGGGGAGCTGTTTTTT.

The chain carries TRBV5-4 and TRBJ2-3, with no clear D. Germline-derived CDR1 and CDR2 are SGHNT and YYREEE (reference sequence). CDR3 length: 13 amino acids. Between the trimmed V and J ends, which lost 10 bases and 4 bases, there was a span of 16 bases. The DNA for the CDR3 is TGTGCCGGGCGCAATCGAGGCTCAGATACGCAGTATTTT. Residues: CAGRNRGSDTQYF.

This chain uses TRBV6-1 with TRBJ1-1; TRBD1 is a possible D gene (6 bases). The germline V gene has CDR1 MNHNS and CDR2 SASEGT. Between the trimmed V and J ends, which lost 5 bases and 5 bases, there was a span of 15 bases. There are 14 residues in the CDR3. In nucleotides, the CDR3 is TGTGCCAGCAGTTATAACAGGGTGGGAACTGAAGCTTTCTTT. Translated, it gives CASSYNRVGTEAFF.

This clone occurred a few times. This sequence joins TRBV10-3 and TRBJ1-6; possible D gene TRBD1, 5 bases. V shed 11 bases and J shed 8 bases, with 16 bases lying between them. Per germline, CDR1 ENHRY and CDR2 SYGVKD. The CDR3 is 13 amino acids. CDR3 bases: TGTGCCGTACAACAGGAAACGTATTCACCCCTCCACTTT. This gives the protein CAVQQETYSPLHF.

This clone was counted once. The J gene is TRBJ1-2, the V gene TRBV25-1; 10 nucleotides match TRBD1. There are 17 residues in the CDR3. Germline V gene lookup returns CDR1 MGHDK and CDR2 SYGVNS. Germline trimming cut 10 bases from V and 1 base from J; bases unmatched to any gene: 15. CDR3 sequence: CAITNSAGQGNNYGYTF. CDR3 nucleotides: TGTGCCATCACAAACAGTGCGGGACAGGGGAATAACTATGGCTACACCTTC.

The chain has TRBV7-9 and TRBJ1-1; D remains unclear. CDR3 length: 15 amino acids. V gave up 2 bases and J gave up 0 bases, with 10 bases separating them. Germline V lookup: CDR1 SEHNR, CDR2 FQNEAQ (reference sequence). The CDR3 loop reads CASSLRAQLNTEAFF. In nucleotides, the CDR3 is TGTGCCAGCAGCTTAAGGGCACAGCTGAACACTGAAGCTTTCTTT.

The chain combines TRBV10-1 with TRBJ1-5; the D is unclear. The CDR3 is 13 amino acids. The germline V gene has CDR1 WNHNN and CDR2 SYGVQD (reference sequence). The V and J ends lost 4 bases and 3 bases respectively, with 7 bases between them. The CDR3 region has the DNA TGCGCCAGCAGTGGGCAGCTCAATCAGCCCCAGCATTTT. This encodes CASSGQLNQPQHF.

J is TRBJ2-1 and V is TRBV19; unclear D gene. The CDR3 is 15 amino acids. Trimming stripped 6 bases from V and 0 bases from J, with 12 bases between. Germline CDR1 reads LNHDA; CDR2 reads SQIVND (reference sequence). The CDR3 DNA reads TGTGCCAGTAGCCAACCGGGTCTCTCCTACAATGAGCAGTTCTTC. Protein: CASSQPGLSYNEQFF.

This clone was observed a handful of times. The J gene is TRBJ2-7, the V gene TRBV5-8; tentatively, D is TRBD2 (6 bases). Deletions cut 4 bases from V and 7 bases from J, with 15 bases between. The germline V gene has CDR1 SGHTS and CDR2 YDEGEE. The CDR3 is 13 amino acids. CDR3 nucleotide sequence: TGTGCCAGCAGCCCGTTGCCGGCGGGGGAGCAGTACTTC. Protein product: CASSPLPAGEQYF.

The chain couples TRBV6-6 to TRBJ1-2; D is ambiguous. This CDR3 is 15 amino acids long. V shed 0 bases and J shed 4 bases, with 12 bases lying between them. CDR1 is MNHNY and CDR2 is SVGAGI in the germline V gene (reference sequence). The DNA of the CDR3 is TGTGCCAGCAGTTACTCGGCCTACGGCAGCTATGGCTACACCTTC. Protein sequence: CASSYSAYGSYGYTF.